This T cell receptor beta chain was retrieved from a study of beta chain features in type 1 diabetes. Since all of the isolated RNA was reverse transcribed, expressed TCRB transcripts were what got sequenced. Clones were sequenced by immunoSEQ multiplex PCR, and TCRdb holds only the in-frame ones, with some missing. Counted here are a few hundred thousand clones, over 8.5% occurring once; the ten biggest clones make up over 0.45%. Study outcomes and limitations: Among patients with Type 1 diabetes, TCRB CDR3s were moderately but significantly shorter in every one of the four CD4+ subsets. More deletions and fewer insertions at VDJ junctions were seen in type 1 diabetes patients. Within the patient group, naive, central memory and Treg TCRB repertoires appeared more similar to each other than within healthy donors. Whatever favoring of shorter templates PCR might show would apply equally to patients and controls.

V lost 7 bases and J 4 bases, leaving 13 bases between the germline ends. The CDR3 contains 14 residues. CD45RO/CCR7/CD25/CD127/CD95/CD27 separated CD4+ naive, central memory, regulatory and stem cell-like memory cells by sorting. Ten or more counts support this clone. Its antigen is still unknown. The chain joins TRBV23-1 to TRBJ1-4; D remains unclear. TRBV23-1 is designated an ORF whose function remains uncertain. The clonotype originates from a man between 25 and 39 years old with type 1 diabetes. The specimen sequenced was central memory CD4+ T cells from blood. The CDR3 spells CASTPPNSNEKLFF. In DNA form, the CDR3 reads TGCGCCAGCACCCCCCCGAACAGTAATGAAAAACTGTTTTTT.